A selection of T cell receptor beta chains follows, all from one sample in a study of somatic mutations in cytotoxic T cells in rheumatoid arthritis. Sequenced by immunoSEQ multiplex PCR; TCRdb stores in-frame clones only, minus some. The sample lists 25,000 to 30,000 clones; roughly 86% were seen once. Source material: CD8+ T cells sorted from blood. The receptors stem from an adult with rheumatoid arthritis. CDR3s include the opening cysteine and the closing phenylalanine or tryptophan. Fields, in order: clone size, J gene, V gene, D gene, CDR3 protein, CDR3 DNA. A D gene is named only where the DNA matches it firmly. For some rows the clone size is stated as once, few or many, or as a class when expanded; others skip it.

. TRBJ1-5 TRBV5-1 . CASNSGTSRGYSNQPQHF TGCGCCAGCAACTCCGGGACCTCCCGGGGGTATAGCAATCAGCCCCAGCATTTT
. TRBJ2-1 TRBV7-7 . CASSPISTVNNEQFF TGTGCTAGCAGCCCCATCTCAACGGTGAATAATGAGCAGTTCTTC
few TRBJ2-7 TRBV5-4 TRBD1 CASSFQGAGDEQYF TGTGCCAGCAGCTTCCAGGGGGCGGGCGACGAGCAGTACTTC
. TRBJ2-1 TRBV7-9 TRBD1 CASKQGSSYNEQFF TGTGCCAGCAAACAGGGGAGCTCCTACAATGAGCAGTTCTTC
. TRBJ2-4 TRBV19 . CASKGQAREDIQYF TGTGCCAGTAAAGGGCAGGCTCGTGAGGACATTCAGTACTTC
. TRBJ2-1 TRBV4-1 TRBD1 CASSLGQVVTNFYNEQFF TGCGCCAGCAGCCTGGGACAGGTTGTTACTAACTTTTACAATGAGCAGTTCTTC
. TRBJ2-7 TRBV5-8 . CASSLASLFHEQYF TGTGCCAGCAGCTTGGCTAGCCTTTTCCACGAGCAGTACTTC
. TRBJ1-3 TRBV7-9 . CASSPAGSYTIYF TGTGCCAGCAGCCCCGCGGGGTCTTACACCATATATTTT
once TRBJ1-2 TRBV7-9 . CASSSAGTSRTANYGYTF TGTGCCAGCAGCTCCGCCGGGACATCTAGAACAGCTAACTATGGCTACACCTTC
. TRBJ2-3 TRBV7-6 . CASSPKVAGASTDTQYF TGTGCCAGCAGCCCCAAGGTTGCCGGGGCAAGCACAGATACGCAGTATTTT
. TRBJ2-5 TRBV19 . CASSANPSRGVRETQYF TGTGCCAGTAGTGCCAACCCCTCCCGAGGGGTGAGGGAGACCCAGTACTTC
. TRBJ1-6 TRBV15 . CATSREGEGNSPLHF TGTGCCACCAGCAGAGAAGGGGAAGGGAATTCACCCCTCCACTTT
. TRBJ2-7 TRBV4-3 TRBD1 CASSQGTGGNLLYEQYF TGCGCCAGCAGCCAAGGAACAGGGGGCAACCTTCTCTACGAGCAGTACTTC
. TRBJ1-1 TRBV6-5 . CASSYSRSASNTEAFF TGTGCCAGCAGTTACTCGAGGTCAGCCTCGAACACTGAAGCTTTCTTT
. TRBJ2-7 TRBV11-2 . CASSLGGVEQYF TGTGCCAGCAGCCTAGGGGGAGTCGAGCAGTACTTC
. TRBJ2-1 TRBV15 . CATSRPPDNEQFF TGTGCCACCAGCAGGCCCCCCGACAATGAGCAGTTCTTC
. TRBJ2-5 TRBV18 TRBD1 CASSDRDRGQETQYF TGTGCCAGCTCGGACCGGGACAGGGGACAAGAGACCCAGTACTTC
. TRBJ1-3 TRBV14 . CASSQYARPPGNTIYF TGTGCCAGCAGCCAATACGCTAGGCCCCCTGGAAACACCATATATTTT
. TRBJ1-4 TRBV4-1 . CASSQVGFNEKLFF TGCGCCAGCAGCCAAGTTGGATTTAATGAAAAACTGTTTTTT
. TRBJ2-3 TRBV19 . CASSIQGFLDTQYF TGTGCCAGTAGTATCCAGGGTTTCTTAGATACGCAGTATTTT
once TRBJ2-7 TRBV7-8 . CASSKIPYEQYF TGTGCCAGCAGTAAAATCCCCTACGAGCAGTACTTC
. TRBJ2-5 TRBV4-1 . CASSPRGQQETQYF TGCGCCAGCAGCCCCCGAGGACAGCAAGAGACCCAGTACTTC
. TRBJ1-2 TRBV5-6 . CASRTWGGYGYTF TGTGCCAGCAGGACATGGGGGGGCTATGGCTACACCTTC
. TRBJ2-7 TRBV11-2 . CASSGRDHSYEQYF TGTGCCAGCAGCGGCCGGGACCACTCCTACGAGCAGTACTTC
. TRBJ2-7 TRBV10-3 TRBD1 CAISDPGGGSYEQYF TGTGCCATCAGTGACCCAGGGGGCGGCTCCTACGAGCAGTACTTC
. TRBJ1-5 TRBV7-9 . CASSLGGASQHF TGTGCCAGCAGCTTGGGGGGGGCGTCCCAGCATTTT
few TRBJ2-1 TRBV6-5 . CASSPAAANEQFF TGTGCCAGCAGCCCCGCAGCTGCCAATGAGCAGTTCTTC
few TRBJ2-7 TRBV7-3 . CASSLSPRGEQYF TGTGCCAGCAGCTTGTCCCCCAGAGGGGAGCAGTACTTC
. TRBJ2-2 TRBV7-8 TRBD2 CASSLYQGNTMERGTGELFF TGTGCCAGCAGCTTATATCAGGGCAATACTATGGAGCGGGGGACCGGGGAGCTGTTTTTT
. TRBJ1-1 TRBV29-1 . CSVRLLQGNTEAFF TGCAGCGTCCGGCTGCTGCAGGGCAACACTGAAGCTTTCTTT
. TRBJ1-2 TRBV29-1 . CSVDGGLYGYTF TGCAGCGTTGATGGAGGGCTCTATGGCTACACCTTC
. TRBJ2-7 TRBV5-6 TRBD2 CASSQFPGLAGGAAYEQYF TGTGCCAGCAGCCAGTTTCCCGGACTAGCGGGAGGTGCAGCCTACGAGCAGTACTTC
. TRBJ1-4 TRBV7-9 . CASSTEEGWGEKLFF TGTGCCAGCAGCACAGAGGAGGGATGGGGGGAAAAACTGTTTTTT
. TRBJ2-2 TRBV30 . CAWAMGALTGELFF TGTGCCTGGGCGATGGGGGCGTTGACCGGGGAGCTGTTTTTT
. TRBJ1-2 TRBV13 . CASSLGTDGYTF TGTGCCAGCAGCCTGGGAACGGATGGCTACACCTTC
. TRBJ2-1 TRBV4-1 . CASSLRDSYEQFF TGCGCCAGCAGCCTTCGGGACTCATATGAGCAGTTCTTC
. TRBJ2-7 TRBV5-5 TRBD1 CASTVQGDEQYF TGTGCCAGCACCGTACAGGGGGACGAGCAGTACTTC
. TRBJ1-2 TRBV7-9 . CASSLILGAPWRGYTF TGTGCCAGCAGCTTAATCCTGGGAGCTCCGTGGCGTGGCTACACCTTC
once TRBJ1-2 TRBV15 TRBD1 CATSRTGANVKYTF TGTGCCACCAGCCGGACAGGGGCCAATGTGAAGTACACCTTC
. TRBJ2-7 TRBV6-6 TRBD1 CASSYWDSNNEQYF TGTGCCAGCAGTTACTGGGACAGTAACAACGAGCAGTACTTC